These 8 T cell receptor beta chains came from one sample sequenced in a study of cytomegalovirus exposure and HLA in healthy donors. This PCR relied on a set of 60 Vbeta primers and 13 Jbeta primers. Measured with immunoSEQ multiplex PCR; TCRdb has only the in-frame clones, and not every one. This sample has approximately 120,000 clones; approximately 85% occur once, and the top ten carry about 7%. Sequencing was carried out using PBMCs. These TCRs come from a woman aged 25 to 39 in good health and CMV-seropositive.

This sequence joins TRBV28 and TRBJ2-7; 10 nucleotides line up with TRBD1. Germline V lookup: CDR1 MDHEN, CDR2 SYDVKM. This CDR3 spans 19 amino acids. Losses at the gene ends were 4 bases for V and 4 bases for J; bases not matched to a gene: 19. The CDR3 is CASSSQQLSGTGAPYEQYF. The CDR3 DNA reads as TGTGCCAGCAGTTCTCAGCAACTATCCGGGACAGGGGCCCCTTACGAGCAGTACTTC.

The chain has TRBV5-1 and TRBJ2-1, with 7 bases fitting TRBD2. The V gene end was trimmed by 2 bases and the J gene end by 6 bases; junction bases not matched to a gene: 5. Germline V gene data show CDR1 as SGHRS and CDR2 as YFSETQ. The CDR3 extends over 14 amino acids. CDR3 region: CASSFLADINEQFF. CDR3 bases: TGCGCCAGCAGCTTTCTAGCGGATATCAATGAGCAGTTCTTC. Looking up the rest from reference TRBV5-1 and TRBJ2-1 gives the full variable domain: KAGVTQTPRYLIKTRGQQVTLSCSPISGHRSVSWYQQTPGQGLQFLFEYFSETQRNKGNFPGRFSGRQFSNSRSEMNVSTLELGDSALYLCASSFLADINEQFFGPGTRLTVL.

V and J are TRBV5-1 and TRBJ1-2; 10 nucleotides line up with TRBD1. V dropped 4 bases and J dropped 6; count of bases not matched to a gene: 3. CDR1 is SGHRS, CDR2 YFSETQ, per germline. The CDR3 is made up of 13 amino acids. The CDR3 DNA sequence: TGCGCCAGCAGCGACGGGACAGGGGATGGCTACACCTTC. The encoded protein is CASSDGTGDGYTF.

The chain is built from TRBV2 and TRBJ2-6; weak D call: TRBD2 (6 bases). With 8 bases removed from V and 0 bases from J, the gap between germline ends came to 14 bases. The CDR3 spans 16 residues. CDR1 and CDR2 (germline): SNHLY, FYNNEI. The DNA of the CDR3 is TGTGCCAGCGGTGGGACTCCTTACTCTGGGGCCAACGTCCTGACTTTC. This gives the protein CASGGTPYSGANVLTF.

In the case of this clone: Within the sample, other DNA sequences also encode this same CDR3. The rearrangement links TRBV5-4 to TRBJ2-5; possible D gene TRBD2, 5 bases. Germline CDR1 SGHNT, CDR2 YYREEE (reference sequence). CDR3 size: 13 residues. V gave up 3 bases and J gave up 2 bases, with 8 bases separating them. In DNA form, the CDR3 reads TGTGCCAGCAGCTCAGGAGGACAAGAGACCCAGTACTTC. Translation: CASSSGGQETQYF.

This chain connects TRBV7-6 to TRBJ2-2, with D hard to call. This CDR3 is 16 amino acids long. Germline V gene data show CDR1 as SGHVS and CDR2 as FNYEAQ. Trimming removed 1 base at V and 7 bases at J, with 16 bases between. CDR3 loop: CASSLVASNPLGELFF. The CDR3 DNA reads as TGTGCCAGCAGCTTAGTCGCGTCAAACCCCCTCGGGGAGCTGTTTTTT.

The V gene is TRBV5-1, the J gene TRBJ2-2; perhaps TRBD1 as D (6 bases). Germline-derived CDR1 and CDR2 are SGHRS and YFSETQ. V was clipped by 7 bases and J by 1 base, with 11 bases between them. The CDR3 consists of 14 residues. CDR3 in DNA: TGCGCCAGCGGACGGGACATGAACACCGGGGAGCTGTTTTTT. This encodes CASGRDMNTGELFF.

This rearrangement joins TRBV5-8 to TRBJ1-1; tentative D call: TRBD1 (6 bases). The CDR3 consists of 13 residues. From germline, CDR1 is SGHTS and CDR2 YDEGEE. The V end lost 2 bases, the J end lost 6 bases, and 11 bases lay between the germline ends. The CDR3 sequence: CASSFGGGAEAFF. In DNA form, the CDR3 reads TGTGCCAGCAGCTTTGGAGGGGGGGCTGAAGCTTTCTTT.